This T cell receptor (beta chain) derives from a study of cytomegalovirus exposure and HLA in healthy donors. Vbeta (60) and Jbeta (13) primers were used in the PCR. Using immunoSEQ multiplex PCR, the repertoire was profiled, and TCRdb retains in-frame clones only, with some absent. In the table there are some 190,000 clones, approximately 84% of which are singletons. The CDR3 totals 13 residues. The V end was cut by 3 bases, the J end by 4 bases, with 12 bases between. Looked up from germline, CDR1 is GTSNPN and CDR2 is SVGIG (reference sequence). Regarding the study as a whole: HLA alleles were associated with 16,951 TCR beta sequences in a later analysis at 0.05 false discovery rate.

To note about this clone: Its antigen is as yet unknown.

Sequencing used PBMCs. The chain carries TRBV30 and TRBJ1-2; D remains unclear. This sequence was found in a girl aged 5-17 years in good health and CMV-seropositive. CDR3 protein: CAWSRLEIYGYTF. CDR3 nucleotide sequence: TGTGCCTGGAGCCGATTGGAGATCTATGGCTACACCTTC.